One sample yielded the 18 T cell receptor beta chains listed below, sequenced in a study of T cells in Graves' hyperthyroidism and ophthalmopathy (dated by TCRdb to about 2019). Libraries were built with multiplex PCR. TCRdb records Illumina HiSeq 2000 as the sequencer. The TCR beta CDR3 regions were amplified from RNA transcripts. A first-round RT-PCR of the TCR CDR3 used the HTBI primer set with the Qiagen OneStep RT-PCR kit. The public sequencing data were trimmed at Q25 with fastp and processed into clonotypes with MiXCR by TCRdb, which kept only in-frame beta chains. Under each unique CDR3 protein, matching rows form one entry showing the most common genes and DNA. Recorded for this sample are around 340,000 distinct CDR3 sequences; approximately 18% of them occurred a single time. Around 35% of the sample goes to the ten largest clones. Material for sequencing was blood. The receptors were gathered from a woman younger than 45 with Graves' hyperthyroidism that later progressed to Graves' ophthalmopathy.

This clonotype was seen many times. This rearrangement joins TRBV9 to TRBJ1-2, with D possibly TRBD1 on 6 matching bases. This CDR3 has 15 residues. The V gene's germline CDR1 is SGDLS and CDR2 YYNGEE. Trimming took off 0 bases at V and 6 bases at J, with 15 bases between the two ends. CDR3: CASSVAGGFQDGYTF. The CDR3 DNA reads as TGTGCCAGCAGCGTAGCCGGGGGCTTCCAAGATGGCTACACCTTC.

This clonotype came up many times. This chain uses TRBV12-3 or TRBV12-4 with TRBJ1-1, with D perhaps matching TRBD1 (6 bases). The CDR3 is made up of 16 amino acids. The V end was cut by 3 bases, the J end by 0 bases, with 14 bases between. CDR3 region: CASSFGQGWLNTEAFF. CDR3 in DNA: TGTGCCAGCAGTTTCGGCCAGGGGTGGCTGAACACTGAAGCTTTCTTT.

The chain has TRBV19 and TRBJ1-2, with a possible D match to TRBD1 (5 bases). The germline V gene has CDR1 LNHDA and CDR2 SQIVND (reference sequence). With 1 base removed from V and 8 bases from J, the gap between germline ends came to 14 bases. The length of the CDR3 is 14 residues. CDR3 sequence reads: CASSIVSLRGGYTF. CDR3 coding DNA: TGTGCCAGTAGTATAGTTAGCCTCCGGGGGGGCTACACCTTC.

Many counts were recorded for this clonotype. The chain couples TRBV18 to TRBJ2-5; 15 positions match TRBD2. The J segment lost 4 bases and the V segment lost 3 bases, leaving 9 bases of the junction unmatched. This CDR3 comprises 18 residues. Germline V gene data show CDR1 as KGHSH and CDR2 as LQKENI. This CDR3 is CASSPGLAGGQTGETQYF. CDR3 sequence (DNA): TGTGCCAGCTCACCGGGACTAGCGGGGGGTCAGACGGGAGAGACCCAGTACTTC.

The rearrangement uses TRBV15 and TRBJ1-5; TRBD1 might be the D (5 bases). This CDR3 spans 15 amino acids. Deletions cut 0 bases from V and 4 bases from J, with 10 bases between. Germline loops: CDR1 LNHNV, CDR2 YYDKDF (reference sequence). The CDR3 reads CATSRDTGRNQPQHF. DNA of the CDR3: TGTGCCACCAGCAGAGATACAGGCAGAAATCAGCCCCAGCATTTT. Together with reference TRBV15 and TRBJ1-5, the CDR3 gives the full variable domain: DAMVIQNPRYQVTQFGKPVTLSCSQTLNHNVMYWYQQKSSQAPKLLFHYYDKDFNNEADTPDNFQSRRPNTSFCFLDIRSPGLGDTAMYLCATSRDTGRNQPQHFGDGTRLSIL.

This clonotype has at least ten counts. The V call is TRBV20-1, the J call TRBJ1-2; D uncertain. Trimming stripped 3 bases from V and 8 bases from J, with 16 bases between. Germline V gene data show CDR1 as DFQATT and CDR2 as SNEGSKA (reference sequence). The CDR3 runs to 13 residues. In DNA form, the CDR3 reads TGCAGTGCTAGTATTGGGGTATTTAACGGCTACACCTTC. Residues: CSASIGVFNGYTF.

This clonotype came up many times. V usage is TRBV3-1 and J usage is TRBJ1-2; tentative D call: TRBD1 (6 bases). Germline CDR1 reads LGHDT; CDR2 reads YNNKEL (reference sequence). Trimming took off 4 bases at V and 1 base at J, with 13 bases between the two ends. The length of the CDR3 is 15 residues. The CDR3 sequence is CASSPGGDGNYGYTF. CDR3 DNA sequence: TGTGCCAGCAGCCCCGGGGGCGACGGTAACTATGGCTACACCTTC. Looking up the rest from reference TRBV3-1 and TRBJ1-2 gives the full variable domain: DTAVSQTPKYLVTQMGNDKSIKCEQNLGHDTMYWYKQDSKKFLKIMFSYNNKELIINETVPNRFSPKSPDKAHLNLHINSLELGDSAVYFCASSPGGDGNYGYTFGSGTRLTVV.

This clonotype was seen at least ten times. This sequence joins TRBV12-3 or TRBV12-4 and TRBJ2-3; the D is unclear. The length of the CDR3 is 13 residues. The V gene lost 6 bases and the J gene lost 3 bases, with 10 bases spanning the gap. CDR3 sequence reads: CASSSDGTDTQYF. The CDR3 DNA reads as TGTGCCAGCAGCTCGGACGGGACAGATACGCAGTATTTT.

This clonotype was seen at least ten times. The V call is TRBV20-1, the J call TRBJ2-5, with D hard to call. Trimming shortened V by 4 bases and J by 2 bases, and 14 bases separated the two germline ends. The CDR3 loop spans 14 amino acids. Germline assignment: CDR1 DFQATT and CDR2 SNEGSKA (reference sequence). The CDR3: CSAMPPLAQETQYF. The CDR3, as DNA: TGCAGTGCTATGCCTCCGTTAGCACAAGAGACCCAGTACTTC.

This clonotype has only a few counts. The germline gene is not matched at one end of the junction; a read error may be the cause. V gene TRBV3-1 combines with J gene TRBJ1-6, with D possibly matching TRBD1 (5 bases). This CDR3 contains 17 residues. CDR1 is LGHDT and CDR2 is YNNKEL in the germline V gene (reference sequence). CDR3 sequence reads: CASSKEGVASYNSPLHF. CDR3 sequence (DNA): TGTGCCAGCAGCAAAGAAGGGGTGGCCTCCTATAATTCACCCCTCCACTTT. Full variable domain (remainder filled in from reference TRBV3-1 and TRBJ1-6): DTAVSQTPKYLVTQMGNDKSIKCEQNLGHDTMYWYKQDSKKFLKIMFSYNNKELIINETVPNRFSPKSPDKAHLNLHINSLELGDSAVYFCASSKEGVASYNSPLHFGNGTRLTVT.

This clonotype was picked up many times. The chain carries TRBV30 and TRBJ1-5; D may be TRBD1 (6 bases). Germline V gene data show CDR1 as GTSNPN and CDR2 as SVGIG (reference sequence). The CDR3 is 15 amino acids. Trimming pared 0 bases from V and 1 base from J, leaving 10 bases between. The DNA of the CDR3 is TGTGCCTGGAGTGTGGGTCAGGGGAGCAATCAGCCCCAGCATTTT. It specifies CAWSVGQGSNQPQHF.

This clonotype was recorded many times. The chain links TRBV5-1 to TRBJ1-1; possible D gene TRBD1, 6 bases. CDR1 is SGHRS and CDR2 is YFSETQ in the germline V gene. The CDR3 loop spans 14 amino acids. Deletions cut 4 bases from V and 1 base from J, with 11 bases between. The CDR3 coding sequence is TGCGCCAGCAGCCCGACAGGAAAGAACACTGAAGCTTTCTTT. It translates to CASSPTGKNTEAFF.

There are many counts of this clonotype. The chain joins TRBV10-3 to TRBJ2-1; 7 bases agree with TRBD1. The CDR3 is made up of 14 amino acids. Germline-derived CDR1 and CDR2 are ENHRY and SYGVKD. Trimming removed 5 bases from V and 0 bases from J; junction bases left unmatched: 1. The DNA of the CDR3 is TGTGCCATCAGTAGGGACAGCTCCTACAATGAGCAGTTCTTC. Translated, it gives CAISRDSSYNEQFF.

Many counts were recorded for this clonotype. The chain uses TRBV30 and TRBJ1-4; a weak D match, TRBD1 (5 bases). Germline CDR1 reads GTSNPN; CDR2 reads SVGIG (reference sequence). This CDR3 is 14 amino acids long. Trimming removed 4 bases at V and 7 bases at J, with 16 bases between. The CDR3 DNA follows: TGTGCCTGGACTAACGAGGGGTTCAGTGAAAAACTGTTTTTT. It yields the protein CAWTNEGFSEKLFF.

The CDR3 region is CSVEDKFGGLKEQFF. As DNA, the CDR3 is TGCAGCGTTGAAGATAAATTCGGAGGGCTCAAAGAGCAGTTCTTC. The V and J genes are TRBV29-1 and TRBJ2-1; D perhaps matches TRBD2 (6 bases). Germline lookup yields CDR1 SQVTM and CDR2 ANQGSEA. The CDR3 totals 15 residues. V gave up 0 bases and J gave up 10 bases, with 19 bases separating them.

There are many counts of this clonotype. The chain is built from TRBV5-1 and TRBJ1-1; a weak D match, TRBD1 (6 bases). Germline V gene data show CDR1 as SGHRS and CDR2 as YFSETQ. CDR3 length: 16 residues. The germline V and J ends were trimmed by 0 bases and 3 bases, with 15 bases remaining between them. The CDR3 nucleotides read TGCGCCAGCAGCTTGGAAGCGGGGGCGCGATACACTGAAGCTTTCTTT. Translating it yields CASSLEAGARYTEAFF.

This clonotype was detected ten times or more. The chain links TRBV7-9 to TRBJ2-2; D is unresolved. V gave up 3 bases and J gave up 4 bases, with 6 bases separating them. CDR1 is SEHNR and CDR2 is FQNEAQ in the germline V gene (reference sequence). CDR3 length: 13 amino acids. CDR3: CASSLALTGELFF. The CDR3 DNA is TGTGCCAGCAGCTTGGCCCTCACCGGGGAGCTGTTTTTT.

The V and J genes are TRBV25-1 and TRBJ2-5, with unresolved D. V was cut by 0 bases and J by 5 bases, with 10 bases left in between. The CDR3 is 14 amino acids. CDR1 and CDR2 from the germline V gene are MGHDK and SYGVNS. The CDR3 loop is CASSEYVGLETQYF. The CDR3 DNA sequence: TGTGCCAGCAGTGAATATGTCGGTTTGGAGACCCAGTACTTC.